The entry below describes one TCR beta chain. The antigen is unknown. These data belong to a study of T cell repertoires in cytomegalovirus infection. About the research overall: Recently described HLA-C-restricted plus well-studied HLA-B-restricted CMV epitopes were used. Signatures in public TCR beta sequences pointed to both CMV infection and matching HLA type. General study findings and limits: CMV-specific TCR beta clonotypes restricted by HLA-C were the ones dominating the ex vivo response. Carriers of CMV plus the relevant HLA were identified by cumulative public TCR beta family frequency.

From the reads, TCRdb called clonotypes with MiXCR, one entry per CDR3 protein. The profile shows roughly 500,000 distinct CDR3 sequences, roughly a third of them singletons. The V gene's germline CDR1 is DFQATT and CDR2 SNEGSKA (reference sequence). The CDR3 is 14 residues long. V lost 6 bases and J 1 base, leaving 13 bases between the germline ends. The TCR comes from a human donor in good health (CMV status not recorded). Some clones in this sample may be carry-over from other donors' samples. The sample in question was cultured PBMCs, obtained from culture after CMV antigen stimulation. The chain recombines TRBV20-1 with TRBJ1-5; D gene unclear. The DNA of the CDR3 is TGCAGTGCCCACGGGGTGAACAGCAATCAGCCCCAGCATTTT. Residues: CSAHGVNSNQPQHF.